These T cell receptor beta chains were read from a single sample in a study of graft-versus-host responses after intestinal transplantation. Produced via immunoSEQ multiplex PCR; TCRdb's table is partial and in-frame only. The sample carries just over 95,000 clones, approximately 90% recorded once. These TCRs are of unknown antigen specificity. The sequences come from unstimulated CD4+ T cells sorted from spleen or lymph node cells, collected before intestinal transplant. Receptor source: a human donor who received an intestinal transplant. Each CDR3 is given with its conserved first and last residue. Each record gives: D gene, J gene, V gene, clone size, CDR3 protein, CDR3 DNA. A D gene is named only where the DNA matches it firmly. A row's size may be missing; if present it is once, few, many or a size class.

d_call: TRBD2; j_call: TRBJ2-7; v_call: TRBV2; clone_size: NA; cdr3_aa: CASSVEGTSGGPALYEQYF; cdr3_nt: TGTGCCAGCAGTGTGGAGGGGACTAGCGGGGGCCCCGCTCTCTACGAGCAGTACTTC
d_call: NA; j_call: TRBJ2-1; v_call: TRBV10-3; clone_size: NA; cdr3_aa: CATDDGSGDNEQFF; cdr3_nt: TGTGCCACCGACGACGGGAGTGGGGACAATGAGCAGTTCTTC
d_call: NA; j_call: TRBJ2-2; v_call: TRBV4-3; clone_size: NA; cdr3_aa: CASSQAPGRRVRELFF; cdr3_nt: TGCGCCAGCAGCCAGGCGCCGGGACGGAGGGTCCGGGAGCTGTTTTTT
d_call: NA; j_call: TRBJ2-3; v_call: TRBV28; clone_size: NA; cdr3_aa: CASSPQLPSTDTQYF; cdr3_nt: TGTGCCAGCAGCCCCCAACTCCCCAGCACAGATACGCAGTATTTT
d_call: NA; j_call: TRBJ2-1; v_call: TRBV29-1; clone_size: NA; cdr3_aa: CSVEALLNEQFF; cdr3_nt: TGCAGCGTTGAGGCCCTCCTCAATGAGCAGTTCTTC
d_call: NA; j_call: TRBJ2-7; v_call: TRBV9; clone_size: NA; cdr3_aa: CASSSDRGEQYF; cdr3_nt: TGTGCCAGCAGCTCCGATCGGGGGGAGCAGTACTTC
d_call: NA; j_call: TRBJ2-5; v_call: TRBV5-6; clone_size: NA; cdr3_aa: CASSDGGPHQETQYF; cdr3_nt: TGTGCCAGCAGTGACGGGGGGCCACATCAAGAGACCCAGTACTTC
d_call: NA; j_call: TRBJ2-5; v_call: TRBV10-1; clone_size: NA; cdr3_aa: CASSEGGGQETQYF; cdr3_nt: TGCGCCAGCAGTGAGGGTGGCGGGCAAGAGACCCAGTACTTC
d_call: TRBD1; j_call: TRBJ1-3; v_call: TRBV5-4; clone_size: NA; cdr3_aa: CASSSGTGNRNTIYF; cdr3_nt: TGTGCCAGCAGTTCTGGGACAGGGAATAGAAACACCATATATTTT
d_call: TRBD2; j_call: TRBJ2-3; v_call: TRBV5-1; clone_size: NA; cdr3_aa: CASSLFAGGRTDTQYF; cdr3_nt: TGCGCCAGCAGCTTGTTTGCGGGAGGAAGGACAGATACGCAGTATTTT
d_call: TRBD1; j_call: TRBJ2-3; v_call: TRBV6-5; clone_size: NA; cdr3_aa: CATTDRGTSTDTQYF; cdr3_nt: TGTGCCACCACGGACAGGGGTACGAGCACAGATACGCAGTATTTT
d_call: NA; j_call: TRBJ2-1; v_call: TRBV18; clone_size: NA; cdr3_aa: CASSHYNEQFF; cdr3_nt: TGTGCCAGCTCCCATTACAATGAGCAGTTCTTC
d_call: TRBD2; j_call: TRBJ2-5; v_call: TRBV19; clone_size: NA; cdr3_aa: CASRTLAGGRETQYF; cdr3_nt: TGTGCCAGTAGGACCCTAGCGGGAGGGCGAGAGACCCAGTACTTC
d_call: TRBD1; j_call: TRBJ2-3; v_call: TRBV5-4; clone_size: NA; cdr3_aa: CASSERTGTHTDTQYF; cdr3_nt: TGTGCCAGCAGCGAGCGGACAGGGACCCACACAGATACGCAGTATTTT
d_call: NA; j_call: TRBJ2-3; v_call: TRBV5-6; clone_size: NA; cdr3_aa: CASSFLSGRYTDTQYF; cdr3_nt: TGTGCCAGCAGCTTCTTGAGCGGGCGATACACAGATACGCAGTATTTT
d_call: TRBD2; j_call: TRBJ2-3; v_call: TRBV18; clone_size: NA; cdr3_aa: CASSPGLAGADTQYF; cdr3_nt: TGTGCCAGCTCACCGGGACTAGCGGGAGCAGATACGCAGTATTTT
d_call: NA; j_call: TRBJ1-6; v_call: TRBV9; clone_size: NA; cdr3_aa: CASSAGADSYNSPLHF; cdr3_nt: TGTGCCAGCAGTGCAGGGGCAGACTCCTATAATTCACCCCTCCACTTT
d_call: TRBD1; j_call: TRBJ2-4; v_call: TRBV5-1; clone_size: NA; cdr3_aa: CASSRTGGEYIQYF; cdr3_nt: TGCGCCAGCAGCCGCACAGGGGGCGAATACATTCAGTACTTC
d_call: NA; j_call: TRBJ2-5; v_call: TRBV28; clone_size: NA; cdr3_aa: CASSSLQADQETQYF; cdr3_nt: TGTGCCAGCAGTTCCCTACAGGCAGACCAAGAGACCCAGTACTTC
d_call: NA; j_call: TRBJ1-4; v_call: TRBV29-1; clone_size: NA; cdr3_aa: CSVVGGSNEKLFF; cdr3_nt: TGCAGCGTTGTAGGAGGGTCTAATGAAAAACTGTTTTTT
d_call: TRBD2; j_call: TRBJ2-1; v_call: TRBV4-1; clone_size: NA; cdr3_aa: CASSLPLRSGRGYEQFF; cdr3_nt: TGCGCCAGCAGCCTACCCCTTCGGAGCGGGAGGGGGTATGAGCAGTTCTTC
d_call: NA; j_call: TRBJ2-7; v_call: TRBV7-2; clone_size: NA; cdr3_aa: CASSFRSVGSYEQYF; cdr3_nt: TGTGCCAGCAGCTTCAGGTCGGTGGGCTCCTACGAGCAGTACTTC
d_call: NA; j_call: TRBJ1-6; v_call: TRBV6-1; clone_size: NA; cdr3_aa: CASSEQGLSSYNSPLHF; cdr3_nt: TGTGCCAGCAGTGAACAGGGCTTGAGCTCCTATAATTCACCCCTCCACTTT
d_call: TRBD2; j_call: TRBJ2-5; v_call: TRBV5-1; clone_size: NA; cdr3_aa: CASSLLAGGPVLETQYF; cdr3_nt: TGCGCCAGCAGCTTACTAGCGGGGGGGCCTGTGTTAGAGACCCAGTACTTC
d_call: NA; j_call: TRBJ2-2; v_call: TRBV9; clone_size: NA; cdr3_aa: CASSGRLGPGELFF; cdr3_nt: TGTGCCAGCAGCGGGCGACTAGGGCCCGGGGAGCTGTTTTTT
d_call: NA; j_call: TRBJ1-5; v_call: TRBV28; clone_size: NA; cdr3_aa: CASSLALADSNQPQHF; cdr3_nt: TGTGCCAGCAGTTTAGCTCTGGCGGATAGCAATCAGCCCCAGCATTTT
d_call: TRBD1; j_call: TRBJ1-4; v_call: TRBV5-6; clone_size: once; cdr3_aa: CASSLGPRGSEKLFF; cdr3_nt: TGTGCCAGCAGCTTGGGCCCCAGGGGGTCAGAAAAACTGTTTTTT
d_call: TRBD2; j_call: TRBJ2-1; v_call: TRBV10-2; clone_size: NA; cdr3_aa: CASRAGTSGSDEQFF; cdr3_nt: TGCGCCAGCAGGGCCGGGACTAGCGGGAGTGATGAGCAGTTCTTC
d_call: NA; j_call: TRBJ1-1; v_call: TRBV6-1; clone_size: NA; cdr3_aa: CASREPLGAAFSRTEAFF; cdr3_nt: TGTGCCAGCAGAGAACCCCTGGGGGCAGCCTTTTCGAGGACTGAAGCTTTCTTT
d_call: NA; j_call: TRBJ2-7; v_call: TRBV5-1; clone_size: NA; cdr3_aa: CASSFDSSYEQYF; cdr3_nt: TGCGCCAGCAGCTTCGACAGCTCCTACGAGCAGTACTTC
d_call: NA; j_call: TRBJ1-3; v_call: TRBV18; clone_size: NA; cdr3_aa: CASSPGGINSGNTIYF; cdr3_nt: TGTGCCAGCTCACCAGGAGGGATCAACTCTGGAAACACCATATATTTT
d_call: NA; j_call: TRBJ2-6; v_call: TRBV6-5; clone_size: NA; cdr3_aa: CASMWRNAGANVLTF; cdr3_nt: TGTGCCAGCATGTGGAGGAACGCTGGGGCCAACGTCCTGACTTTC
d_call: TRBD2; j_call: TRBJ2-7; v_call: TRBV10-1; clone_size: NA; cdr3_aa: CASRPGTSGIYEQYF; cdr3_nt: TGCGCCAGCAGGCCCGGGACTAGCGGCATCTACGAGCAGTACTTC
d_call: TRBD2; j_call: TRBJ2-2; v_call: TRBV9; clone_size: NA; cdr3_aa: CASSVLAGGPGGELFF; cdr3_nt: TGTGCCAGCAGCGTACTAGCGGGGGGGCCAGGCGGGGAGCTGTTTTTT
d_call: TRBD2; j_call: TRBJ2-1; v_call: TRBV4-2; clone_size: NA; cdr3_aa: CASSQERTRSRYNEQFF; cdr3_nt: TGTGCCAGCAGCCAAGAGCGGACTAGGTCGAGATACAATGAGCAGTTCTTC
d_call: NA; j_call: TRBJ1-5; v_call: TRBV27; clone_size: NA; cdr3_aa: CASSLTPYSNQPQHF; cdr3_nt: TGTGCCAGCAGTTTGACACCTTATAGCAATCAGCCCCAGCATTTT
d_call: TRBD1; j_call: TRBJ1-4; v_call: TRBV10-3; clone_size: NA; cdr3_aa: CAMDNRVRQGVFMATNEKLFF; cdr3_nt: TGTGCCATGGACAACCGCGTCAGACAGGGGGTGTTTATGGCAACTAATGAAAAACTGTTTTTT
d_call: NA; j_call: TRBJ2-1; v_call: TRBV11-1; clone_size: NA; cdr3_aa: CASSLSFGVYNEQFF; cdr3_nt: TGTGCCAGCAGCTTATCGTTCGGGGTCTACAATGAGCAGTTCTTC
d_call: TRBD1; j_call: TRBJ1-4; v_call: TRBV6-5; clone_size: NA; cdr3_aa: CASPGRGREKLFF; cdr3_nt: TGTGCCAGCCCCGGCAGGGGGCGTGAAAAACTGTTTTTT
d_call: TRBD1; j_call: TRBJ1-1; v_call: TRBV2; clone_size: NA; cdr3_aa: CASSKTIAGTGLNTEAFF; cdr3_nt: TGTGCCAGCAGTAAAACGATCGCAGGGACAGGCCTTAACACTGAAGCTTTCTTT
d_call: NA; j_call: TRBJ1-2; v_call: TRBV27; clone_size: NA; cdr3_aa: CASSLAGRSYGYTF; cdr3_nt: TGTGCCAGCAGTCTAGCTGGACGGAGCTATGGCTACACCTTC
d_call: NA; j_call: TRBJ1-2; v_call: TRBV5-8; clone_size: NA; cdr3_aa: CASSLGTGPRFVYGYTF; cdr3_nt: TGTGCCAGCAGCTTGGGAACAGGGCCGCGATTTGTCTATGGCTACACCTTC
d_call: NA; j_call: TRBJ1-6; v_call: TRBV14; clone_size: NA; cdr3_aa: CASSQVKGANSPLHF; cdr3_nt: TGTGCCAGCAGCCAAGTAAAAGGGGCGAATTCACCCCTCCACTTT
d_call: NA; j_call: TRBJ1-3; v_call: TRBV6-5; clone_size: NA; cdr3_aa: CASSYSSARTGNTIYF; cdr3_nt: TGTGCCAGCAGTTACTCGAGCGCCAGAACTGGAAACACCATATATTTT
d_call: NA; j_call: TRBJ2-6; v_call: TRBV19; clone_size: NA; cdr3_aa: CASSQTDNSGANVLTF; cdr3_nt: TGTGCCAGTAGTCAGACAGACAACTCTGGGGCCAACGTCCTGACTTTC